This TCR beta chain was captured by sequencing in a study of T cell changes during pregnancy in multiple sclerosis. Data came from immunoSEQ multiplex PCR; TCRdb stores just in-frame clones and leaves some out. The data show about 43,000 clones, with 85% to 90% seen just once and roughly 4.8% held by the top ten. This CDR3 has 15 amino acids. V gave up 2 bases and J gave up 1 base, with 10 bases separating them. Per germline, CDR1 SEHNR and CDR2 FQNEAQ (reference sequence). The TCR sequence derives from a female donor in good health, enrolled as a control in a pregnancy study. The chain uses TRBV7-9 and TRBJ2-3, with D maybe TRBD1 (5 bases). Sequenced material: peripheral blood, taken in the second trimester of pregnancy. CDR3 sequence (DNA): TGTGCCAGCAGCTTAAAGGGGTTAGGCACAGATACGCAGTATTTT. Translation gives CASSLKGLGTDTQYF.